A selection of T cell receptor beta chains follows, all from one sample in a study of T-cell memory formation after mild COVID-19. TCRdb processed the 5' RACE reads anew with MiXCR; each CDR3 protein has one entry. In the table there are about 200,000 distinct CDR3 sequences, around 20% of which are singletons. Sequencing used PBMCs or a T cell subset sorted from them (not recorded which). These receptors all stem from an adult woman who had mild COVID-19 (a few samples of this study predate the infection). Cell type and time point are not known. CDR3s include the opening cysteine and the closing phenylalanine or tryptophan. Fields, in order: D gene, CDR3 length, V gene, J gene, clone size, CDR3 DNA, CDR3 protein. The D gene is left open where the match is weak. A row's size may be missing; if present it is once, few, many or a size class.

d_gene: TRBD1; len: 14; v_gene: TRBV18; j_gene: TRBJ1-6; abundance: -; CDR3nt: TGTGCCAGCTCACGGGACAGGGCAAATTCACCCCTCCACTTT; CDR3aa: CASSRDRANSPLHF
d_gene: TRBD1; len: 17; v_gene: TRBV2; j_gene: TRBJ1-5; abundance: few; CDR3nt: TGTGCCAGCAGTCCCCCGACAGGGCGAGTGGACAATCAGCCCCAGCATTTT; CDR3aa: CASSPPTGRVDNQPQHF
d_gene: TRBD2; len: 14; v_gene: TRBV6-5; j_gene: TRBJ2-2; abundance: few; CDR3nt: TGTGCCAGCAGTTTCGGGACTAGCTCCGGGGAGCTGTTTTTT; CDR3aa: CASSFGTSSGELFF
d_gene: -; len: 15; v_gene: TRBV19; j_gene: TRBJ1-1; abundance: few; CDR3nt: TGTGCCAGTAGTATGGGGACACCGTTGAACACTGAAGCTTTCTTT; CDR3aa: CASSMGTPLNTEAFF
d_gene: -; len: 17; v_gene: TRBV19; j_gene: TRBJ2-4; abundance: many; CDR3nt: TGTGCCAGTAGTATGTCCCGGGGCTACGGGGCCAAAAACATTCAGTACTTC; CDR3aa: CASSMSRGYGAKNIQYF
d_gene: -; len: 12; v_gene: TRBV12-3/TRBV12-4; j_gene: TRBJ2-7; abundance: few; CDR3nt: TGTGCCAGCAGCCTCGTGGCCAACGAGCAGTACTTC; CDR3aa: CASSLVANEQYF
d_gene: -; len: 14; v_gene: TRBV11-2; j_gene: TRBJ1-1; abundance: -; CDR3nt: TGTGCCAGCAGCTTCGTCAGGGAGGGCACTGAAGCTTTCTTT; CDR3aa: CASSFVREGTEAFF
d_gene: -; len: 15; v_gene: TRBV20-1; j_gene: TRBJ2-3; abundance: many; CDR3nt: TGCAGTGCTAGCCTCTTTGGCGGGAGCACAGATACGCAGTATTTT; CDR3aa: CSASLFGGSTDTQYF
d_gene: -; len: 15; v_gene: TRBV19; j_gene: TRBJ1-1; abundance: -; CDR3nt: TGTGCCAGTAGTAAAGGGACCCTCGGGTGGACTGAAGCTTTCTTT; CDR3aa: CASSKGTLGWTEAFF
d_gene: -; len: 13; v_gene: TRBV7-9; j_gene: TRBJ1-5; abundance: -; CDR3nt: TGTGCCAGCAGCCCTCCGCGGGGTCAGCCCCAGCATTTT; CDR3aa: CASSPPRGQPQHF
d_gene: -; len: 15; v_gene: TRBV27; j_gene: TRBJ1-1; abundance: -; CDR3nt: TGTGCCAGCAGGCATGCAGGGTCCATGAACACTGAAGCTTTCTTT; CDR3aa: CASRHAGSMNTEAFF
d_gene: TRBD2; len: 19; v_gene: TRBV5-1; j_gene: TRBJ2-3; abundance: few; CDR3nt: TGCGCCAGCAGCCAGAAGGACAGGGGACTAGCGGGAAACACAGATACGCAGTATTTT; CDR3aa: CASSQKDRGLAGNTDTQYF
d_gene: TRBD1; len: 12; v_gene: TRBV29-1; j_gene: TRBJ2-7; abundance: many; CDR3nt: TGCAGCGTCGGCGGACAGGGGAAGGAGCAGTACTTC; CDR3aa: CSVGGQGKEQYF
d_gene: -; len: 12; v_gene: TRBV6-5; j_gene: TRBJ2-2; abundance: few; CDR3nt: TGTGCCAGCAGTTTCTCAGCCGGGGAGCTGTTTTTT; CDR3aa: CASSFSAGELFF
d_gene: TRBD2; len: 14; v_gene: TRBV15; j_gene: TRBJ2-1; abundance: -; CDR3nt: TGTGCCACCAGGAAGGGACTAGCCGACTATGAGCAGTTCTTC; CDR3aa: CATRKGLADYEQFF
d_gene: -; len: 14; v_gene: TRBV20-1; j_gene: TRBJ2-4; abundance: few; CDR3nt: TGCAGTGCGGAAACTAGCAGTGGCAAAAACATTCAGTACTTC; CDR3aa: CSAETSSGKNIQYF
d_gene: -; len: 14; v_gene: TRBV5-1; j_gene: TRBJ2-7; abundance: -; CDR3nt: TGCGCCAGCAGCTTGTCTCGGACTATAGACGAGCAGTACTTC; CDR3aa: CASSLSRTIDEQYF
d_gene: -; len: 13; v_gene: TRBV11-2; j_gene: TRBJ2-3; abundance: -; CDR3nt: TGTGCCAGCAGCTTAGGTGGGGTAGATACGCAGTATTTT; CDR3aa: CASSLGGVDTQYF
d_gene: -; len: 17; v_gene: TRBV2; j_gene: TRBJ1-1; abundance: many; CDR3nt: TGTGCCAGCAGTGCTTCTTTTGGATCTCAGGGGAAGACTGAAGCTTTCTTT; CDR3aa: CASSASFGSQGKTEAFF
d_gene: TRBD1; len: 15; v_gene: TRBV4-2; j_gene: TRBJ2-1; abundance: few; CDR3nt: TGTGCCAGCAGCCACCCGGGACAGGGGGACAATGAGCAGTTCTTC; CDR3aa: CASSHPGQGDNEQFF
d_gene: -; len: 14; v_gene: TRBV5-1; j_gene: TRBJ2-3; abundance: few; CDR3nt: TGCGCCAGCAGCTTGGAAGGATATAGGGATACGCAGTATTTT; CDR3aa: CASSLEGYRDTQYF
d_gene: -; len: 14; v_gene: TRBV6-1; j_gene: TRBJ1-1; abundance: few; CDR3nt: TGTGCCAGCTTTAGGACGGTCCCGAACACTGAAGCTTTCTTT; CDR3aa: CASFRTVPNTEAFF
d_gene: -; len: 15; v_gene: TRBV6-5; j_gene: TRBJ1-2; abundance: once; CDR3nt: TGTGCCAGCAGTTACCCGGGGGGGCAGGGGCAGCGCTACACCTTC; CDR3aa: CASSYPGGQGQRYTF
d_gene: TRBD1; len: 17; v_gene: TRBV10-3; j_gene: TRBJ2-7; abundance: few; CDR3nt: TGTGCCATCAGTGAAAGCTACAGGGGCCTCCGATCCTACGAGCAGTACTTC; CDR3aa: CAISESYRGLRSYEQYF
d_gene: -; len: 13; v_gene: TRBV9; j_gene: TRBJ2-7; abundance: -; CDR3nt: TGTGCCAGCAGCCCCAGAGAGAACTACGAGCAGTACTTC; CDR3aa: CASSPRENYEQYF
d_gene: -; len: 14; v_gene: TRBV15; j_gene: TRBJ1-3; abundance: -; CDR3nt: TGTGCCACCAGCAGAGGAAACTCTGGAAACACCATATATTTT; CDR3aa: CATSRGNSGNTIYF
d_gene: -; len: 17; v_gene: TRBV6-1; j_gene: TRBJ1-1; abundance: few; CDR3nt: TGTGCCAGCATCGAGAAAAGCAGGGTGGAAGGGAACACTGAAGCTTTCTTT; CDR3aa: CASIEKSRVEGNTEAFF
d_gene: TRBD2; len: 13; v_gene: TRBV20-1; j_gene: TRBJ2-1; abundance: few; CDR3nt: TGCAGTGCTAGAGGAGCAGGGAGGGATGAGCAGTTCTTC; CDR3aa: CSARGAGRDEQFF
d_gene: TRBD2; len: 14; v_gene: TRBV29-1; j_gene: TRBJ2-3; abundance: -; CDR3nt: TGCAGCGCCCTACGGACTAGCGGTGCGGATACGCAGTATTTT; CDR3aa: CSALRTSGADTQYF
d_gene: -; len: 13; v_gene: TRBV4-1; j_gene: TRBJ2-1; abundance: -; CDR3nt: TGCGCCAGCAGCCCGGGGGTCTACAATGAGCAGTTCTTC; CDR3aa: CASSPGVYNEQFF
d_gene: -; len: 15; v_gene: TRBV18; j_gene: TRBJ1-5; abundance: -; CDR3nt: TGTGCCAGCTCACCCCTGGGCGTGAGCAATCAGCCCCAGCATTTT; CDR3aa: CASSPLGVSNQPQHF
d_gene: -; len: 15; v_gene: TRBV27; j_gene: TRBJ2-7; abundance: many; CDR3nt: TGTGCCAGCAGTTTATCGCCAGGCCCCCTAGATGAGCAGTACTTC; CDR3aa: CASSLSPGPLDEQYF
d_gene: TRBD1; len: 14; v_gene: TRBV2; j_gene: TRBJ1-1; abundance: many; CDR3nt: TGTGCCAGCAGGGGACAGCTTTTATGGGCTGAAGCTTTCTTT; CDR3aa: CASRGQLLWAEAFF
d_gene: TRBD1; len: 13; v_gene: TRBV7-7; j_gene: TRBJ2-5; abundance: few; CDR3nt: TGTGCTAGCAGTCGGACAGGGCCAGAGACCCAGTACTTC; CDR3aa: CASSRTGPETQYF
d_gene: TRBD1; len: 17; v_gene: TRBV4-1; j_gene: TRBJ2-1; abundance: -; CDR3nt: TGCGCCAGCAGCCAACCGACGACAGGGAGCTCCTACAATGAGCAGTTCTTC; CDR3aa: CASSQPTTGSSYNEQFF
d_gene: -; len: 15; v_gene: TRBV25-1; j_gene: TRBJ2-7; abundance: -; CDR3nt: TGTGCCAGCAGTGAAGGGGCAGTTTCGTCCTACGAGCAGTACTTC; CDR3aa: CASSEGAVSSYEQYF
d_gene: -; len: 14; v_gene: TRBV15; j_gene: TRBJ1-3; abundance: few; CDR3nt: TGTGCCACCAGCAGAGACAGCTCTGGAAACACCATATATTTT; CDR3aa: CATSRDSSGNTIYF
d_gene: TRBD1; len: 16; v_gene: TRBV4-1; j_gene: TRBJ1-4; abundance: few; CDR3nt: TGCGCCAGCAGCCAAGAAAAGGGGACAGCAAATGAAAAACTGTTTTTT; CDR3aa: CASSQEKGTANEKLFF